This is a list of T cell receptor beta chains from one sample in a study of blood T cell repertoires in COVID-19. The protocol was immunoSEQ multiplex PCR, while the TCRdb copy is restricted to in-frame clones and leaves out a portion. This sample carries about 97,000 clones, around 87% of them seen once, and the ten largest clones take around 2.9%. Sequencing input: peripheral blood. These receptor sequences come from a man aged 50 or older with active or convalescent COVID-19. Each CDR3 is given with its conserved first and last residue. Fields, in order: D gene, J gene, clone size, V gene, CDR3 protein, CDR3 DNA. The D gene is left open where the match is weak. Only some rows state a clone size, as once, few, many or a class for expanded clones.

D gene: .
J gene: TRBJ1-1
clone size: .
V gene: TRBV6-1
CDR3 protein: CASSELLWGGTEAFF
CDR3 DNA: TGTGCCAGCAGTGAACTACTGTGGGGCGGCACTGAAGCTTTCTTT

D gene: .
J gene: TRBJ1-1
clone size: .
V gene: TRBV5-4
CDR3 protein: CASSLGGEGEAFF
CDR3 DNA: TGTGCCAGCAGCTTGGGGGGGGAAGGTGAAGCTTTCTTT

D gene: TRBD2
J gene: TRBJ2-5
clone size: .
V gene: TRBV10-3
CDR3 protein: CAISDRGGERETQYF
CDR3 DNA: TGTGCCATCAGTGATCGCGGGGGGGAAAGAGAGACCCAGTACTTC

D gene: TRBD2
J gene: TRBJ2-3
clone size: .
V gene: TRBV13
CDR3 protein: CASSYPERGTDTQYF
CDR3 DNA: TGTGCCAGCAGCTACCCCGAGCGGGGGACAGATACGCAGTATTTT

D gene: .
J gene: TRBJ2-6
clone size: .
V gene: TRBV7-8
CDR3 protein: CASSLGGSGANVLTF
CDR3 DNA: TGTGCCAGCAGCTTAGGCGGCTCTGGGGCCAACGTCCTGACTTTC

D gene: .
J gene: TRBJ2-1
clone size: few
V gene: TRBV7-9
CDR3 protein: CASSRLGGRTYNEQFF
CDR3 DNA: TGTGCCAGCAGCCGACTGGGGGGTAGGACCTACAATGAGCAGTTCTTC

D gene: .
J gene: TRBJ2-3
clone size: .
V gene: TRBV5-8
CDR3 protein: CASTPSGGGADTQYF
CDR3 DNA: TGTGCCAGCACCCCGTCGGGGGGCGGCGCAGATACGCAGTATTTT

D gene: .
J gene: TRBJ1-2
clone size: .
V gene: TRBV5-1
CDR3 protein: CASSIDSGYGYTF
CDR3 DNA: TGCGCCAGCAGTATCGACAGTGGGTACGGCTACACCTTC

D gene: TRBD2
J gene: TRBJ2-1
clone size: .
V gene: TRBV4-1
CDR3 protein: CASSQTLTSGDYNEQFF
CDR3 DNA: TGCGCCAGCAGCCAAACCTTGACTAGCGGGGACTACAATGAGCAGTTCTTC

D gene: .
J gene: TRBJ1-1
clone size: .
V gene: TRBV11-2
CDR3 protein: CASSPRRGGFTEAFF
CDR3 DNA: TGTGCCAGCAGCCCCCGCCGGGGGGGCTTCACTGAAGCTTTCTTT

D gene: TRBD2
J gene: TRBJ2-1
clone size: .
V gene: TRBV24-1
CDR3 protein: CATSDPTSGGAGNEQFF
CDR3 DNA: TGTGCCACCAGTGATCCGACTAGCGGGGGGGCCGGCAATGAGCAGTTCTTC

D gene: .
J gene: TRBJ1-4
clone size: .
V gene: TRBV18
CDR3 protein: CASSPNTYAATNEKLFF
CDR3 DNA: TGTGCCAGCTCACCGAATACTTACGCGGCAACTAATGAAAAACTGTTTTTT

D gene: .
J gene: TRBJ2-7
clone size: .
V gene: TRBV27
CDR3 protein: CASSPLGRGESYEQYF
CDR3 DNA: TGTGCCAGCAGTCCCCTGGGGAGGGGGGAAAGCTACGAGCAGTACTTC

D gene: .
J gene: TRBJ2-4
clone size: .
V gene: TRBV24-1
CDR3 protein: CATSVLTPLTLAKNIQYF
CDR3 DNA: TGTGCCACCAGTGTTCTAACCCCCCTGACACTAGCCAAAAACATTCAGTACTTC

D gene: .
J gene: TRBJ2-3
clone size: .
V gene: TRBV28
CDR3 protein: CASSLVGGQVDTQYF
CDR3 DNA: TGTGCCAGCAGTTTGGTCGGGGGGCAGGTAGATACGCAGTATTTT

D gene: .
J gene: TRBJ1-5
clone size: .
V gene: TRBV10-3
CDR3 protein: CATDSGDRGGPQHF
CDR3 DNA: TGTGCCACCGACTCAGGGGACCGGGGTGGGCCCCAGCATTTT

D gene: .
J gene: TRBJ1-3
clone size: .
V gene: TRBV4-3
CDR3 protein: CASSQGEGNTIYF
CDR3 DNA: TGCGCCAGCAGCCAAGGGGAGGGAAACACCATATATTTT

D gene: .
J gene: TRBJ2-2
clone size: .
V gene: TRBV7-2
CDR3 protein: CASSPFPGGNTGELFF
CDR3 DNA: TGTGCCAGCAGCCCTTTCCCGGGTGGAAACACCGGGGAGCTGTTTTTT

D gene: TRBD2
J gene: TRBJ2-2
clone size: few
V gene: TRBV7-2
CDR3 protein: CASSLASGGTGELFF
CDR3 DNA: TGTGCCAGCAGCTTAGCTAGCGGGGGCACCGGGGAGCTGTTTTTT

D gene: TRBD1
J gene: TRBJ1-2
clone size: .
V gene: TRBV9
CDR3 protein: CASSVGHRDSNYGYTF
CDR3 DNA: TGTGCCAGCAGCGTAGGTCATAGGGACAGCAACTATGGCTACACCTTC

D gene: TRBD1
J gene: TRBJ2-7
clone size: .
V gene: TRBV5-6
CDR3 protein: CASSRSTGTGLYYEQYF
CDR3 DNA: TGTGCCAGCAGCCGCTCCACCGGGACAGGCTTATACTACGAGCAGTACTTC

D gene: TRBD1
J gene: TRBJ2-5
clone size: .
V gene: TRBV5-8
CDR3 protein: CASSYRTGGVETQYF
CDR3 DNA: TGTGCCAGCAGCTACCGGACAGGGGGCGTAGAGACCCAGTACTTC

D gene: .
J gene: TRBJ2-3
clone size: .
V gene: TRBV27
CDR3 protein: CASRPTWAGTDTQYF
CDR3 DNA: TGTGCCAGCAGACCAACTTGGGCTGGCACAGATACGCAGTATTTT

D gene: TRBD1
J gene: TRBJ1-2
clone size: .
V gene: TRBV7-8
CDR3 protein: CASSLARQGARGGYTF
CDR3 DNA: TGTGCCAGCAGCTTAGCGCGGCAGGGGGCAAGGGGTGGCTACACCTTC

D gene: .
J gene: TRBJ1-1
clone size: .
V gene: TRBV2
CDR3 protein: CASSGQANTEAFF
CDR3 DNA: TGTGCCAGCAGTGGTCAGGCGAACACTGAAGCTTTCTTT

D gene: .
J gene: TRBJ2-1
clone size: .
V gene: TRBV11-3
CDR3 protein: CASQDGGYNEQFF
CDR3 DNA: TGTGCCAGCCAAGACGGAGGGTACAATGAGCAGTTCTTC

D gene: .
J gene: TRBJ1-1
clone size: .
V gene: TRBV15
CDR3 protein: CATTTANTEAFF
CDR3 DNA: TGTGCCACCACAACAGCGAACACTGAAGCTTTCTTT

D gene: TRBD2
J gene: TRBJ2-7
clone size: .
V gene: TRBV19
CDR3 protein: CASSRSPSGSSYEQYF
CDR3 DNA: TGTGCCAGTAGTAGGTCCCCTAGCGGGAGCTCCTACGAGCAGTACTTC

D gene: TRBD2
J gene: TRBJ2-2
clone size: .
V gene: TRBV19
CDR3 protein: CASAPSGGATGELFF
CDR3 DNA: TGTGCCAGTGCGCCTAGCGGGGGGGCAACCGGGGAGCTGTTTTTT

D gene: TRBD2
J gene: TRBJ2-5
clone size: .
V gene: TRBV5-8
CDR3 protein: CASSPGTSGGALETQYF
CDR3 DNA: TGTGCCAGCAGCCCAGGGACTAGCGGGGGGGCATTGGAGACCCAGTACTTC

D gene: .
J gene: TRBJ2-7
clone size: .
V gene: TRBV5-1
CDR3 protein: CASSLEGVYEQYF
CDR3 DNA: TGCGCCAGCAGCTTGGAAGGGGTTTACGAGCAGTACTTC

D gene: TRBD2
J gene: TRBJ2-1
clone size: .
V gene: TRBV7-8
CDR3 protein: CASSLRTSGGTEQFF
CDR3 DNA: TGTGCCAGCAGCTTACGGACTAGCGGGGGGACTGAGCAGTTCTTC

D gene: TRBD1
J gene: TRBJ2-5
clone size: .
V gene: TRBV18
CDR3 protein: CASSPAGTGGYETQYF
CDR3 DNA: TGTGCCAGCTCACCAGCCGGGACAGGGGGCTATGAGACCCAGTACTTC

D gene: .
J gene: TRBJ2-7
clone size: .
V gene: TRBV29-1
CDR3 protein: CSVARGYEQYF
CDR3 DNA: TGCAGCGTTGCTAGGGGATACGAGCAGTACTTC

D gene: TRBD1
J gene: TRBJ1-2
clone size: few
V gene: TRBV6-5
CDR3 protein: CASSYAGDRGKGYTF
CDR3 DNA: TGTGCCAGCAGTTACGCGGGGGACAGGGGTAAAGGCTACACCTTC

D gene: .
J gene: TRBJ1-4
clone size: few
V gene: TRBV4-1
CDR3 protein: CASSQDRRGGREKLFF
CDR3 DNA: TGCGCCAGCAGCCAAGATCGGCGGGGGGGTAGAGAAAAACTGTTTTTT

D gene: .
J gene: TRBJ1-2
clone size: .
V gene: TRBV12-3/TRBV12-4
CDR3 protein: CASSPALYGYTF
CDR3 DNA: TGTGCCAGCAGTCCCGCGCTTTATGGCTACACCTTC

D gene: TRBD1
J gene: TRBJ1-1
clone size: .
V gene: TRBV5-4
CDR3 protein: CASSTGQGRMNTEAFF
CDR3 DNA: TGTGCCAGCAGCACTGGACAGGGGCGGATGAACACTGAAGCTTTCTTT

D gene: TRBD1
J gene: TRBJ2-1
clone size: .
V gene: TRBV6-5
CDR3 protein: CASSYSGQGAYEQFF
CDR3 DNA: TGTGCCAGCAGTTACTCGGGACAGGGTGCATATGAGCAGTTCTTC

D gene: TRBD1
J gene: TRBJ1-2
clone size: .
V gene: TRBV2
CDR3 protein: CASSESVRSSGGYGYTF
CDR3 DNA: TGTGCCAGCAGTGAAAGCGTGCGGTCTTCAGGGGGGTATGGCTACACCTTC

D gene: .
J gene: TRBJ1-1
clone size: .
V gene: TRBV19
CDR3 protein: CASTHRQPLDTEAFF
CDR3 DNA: TGTGCCAGTACCCACAGACAGCCTTTGGACACTGAAGCTTTCTTT

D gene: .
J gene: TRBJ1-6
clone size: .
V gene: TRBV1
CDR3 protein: CTSSQGSNNSPLHF
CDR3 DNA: TGCACCAGCAGCCAAGGCAGTAATAATTCACCCCTCCACTTT

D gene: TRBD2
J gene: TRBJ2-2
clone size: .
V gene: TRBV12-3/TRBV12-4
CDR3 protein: CASSLGGTGELFF
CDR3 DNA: TGTGCCAGCAGTTTGGGGGGGACCGGGGAGCTGTTTTTT

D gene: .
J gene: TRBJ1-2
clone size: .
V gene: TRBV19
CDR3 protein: CASRTGVHGYTF
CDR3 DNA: TGTGCCAGTAGGACAGGAGTCCATGGCTACACCTTC

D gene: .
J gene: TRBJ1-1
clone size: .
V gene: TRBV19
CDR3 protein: CASRLQTGTAGTEAFF
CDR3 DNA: TGTGCCAGTAGACTTCAAACAGGGACGGCTGGCACTGAAGCTTTCTTT

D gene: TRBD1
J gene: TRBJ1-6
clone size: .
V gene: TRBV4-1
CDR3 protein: CASSQGGTVGNSPLHF
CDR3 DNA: TGCGCCAGCAGCCAAGGGGGGACAGTCGGTAATTCACCCCTCCACTTT

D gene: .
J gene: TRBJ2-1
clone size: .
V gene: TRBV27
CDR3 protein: CASSFRIGQFNEQFF
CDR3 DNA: TGTGCCAGCAGTTTCCGCATCGGACAGTTCAATGAGCAGTTCTTC

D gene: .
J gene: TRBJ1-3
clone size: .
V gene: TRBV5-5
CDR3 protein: CASSLTGSETAGNTIYF
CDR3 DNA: TGTGCCAGCAGCTTGACGGGATCCGAGACGGCAGGAAACACCATATATTTT

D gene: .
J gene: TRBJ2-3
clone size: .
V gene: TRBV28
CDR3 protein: CASSSTGDTSTDTQYF
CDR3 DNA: TGTGCCAGCAGTTCCACAGGCGATACTAGCACAGATACGCAGTATTTT

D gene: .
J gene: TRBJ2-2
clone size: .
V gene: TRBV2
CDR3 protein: CAAAAPEELFF
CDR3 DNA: TGTGCCGCCGCGGCACCTGAAGAGCTGTTTTTT